This T cell receptor (beta chain) was sequenced in a study of CD8+ T cells in alopecia areata. Turning to the study itself: Each day, treated patients took oral tofacitinib twice, at 5 to 10 mg per dose. Points from the study as a whole: Only a single nonresponder existed, so baseline CD8+ expansion links stay unclear. Both scalp clonality and the expanded CD8+ clones among the top 100 showed a significant decrease with tofacitinib.

TCR sequencing used cDNA made by reverse transcription of extracted RNA. The method was immunoSEQ multiplex PCR; TCRdb's version includes in-frame clones alone and lacks a portion of them. The table includes 200,000 to 250,000 clones, 50% to 70% detected once. The germline V gene encodes CDR1 LGHNA and CDR2 YSLEER. The CDR3 spans 16 residues. V was shortened by 0 bases and J by 0 bases, with 8 bases between the two germline ends. The treatment is: oral pan-JAK inhibitor, 5-10 mg twice daily. With regard to this clone: Its antigen remains unknown.

The input for sequencing was CD4+ T cells sorted from blood, taken at week 4, from a patient treated with tofacitinib. V gene TRBV4-3 combines with J gene TRBJ1-4; D call uncertain. This clonotype was sampled from a human donor with alopecia areata. CDR3 nucleotides: TGCGCCAGCAGCCAAGATTTGCGTGCAACTAATGAAAAACTGTTTTTT. Amino acid sequence: CASSQDLRATNEKLFF.